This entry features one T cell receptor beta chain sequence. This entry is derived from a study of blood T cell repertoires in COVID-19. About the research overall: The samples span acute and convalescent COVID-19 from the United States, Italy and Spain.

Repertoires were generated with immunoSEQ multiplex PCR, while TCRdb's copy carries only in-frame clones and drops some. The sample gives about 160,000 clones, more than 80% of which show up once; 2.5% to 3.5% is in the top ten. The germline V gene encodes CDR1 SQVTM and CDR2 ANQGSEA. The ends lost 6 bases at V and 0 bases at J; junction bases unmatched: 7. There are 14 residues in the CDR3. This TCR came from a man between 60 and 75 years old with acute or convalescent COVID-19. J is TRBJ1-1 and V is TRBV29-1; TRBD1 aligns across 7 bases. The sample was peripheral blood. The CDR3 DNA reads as TGCAGCGTGAGACAGGGAACAATGAACACTGAAGCTTTCTTT. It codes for CSVRQGTMNTEAFF.